The clone carrying this T cell receptor (beta chain) was counted between two and nine times. What it binds is not known. MiXCR, run by TCRdb on the reads, gives a single entry per CDR3 protein. There are around 450,000 distinct CDR3 sequences in the sample; 31% occur only once, and roughly an eighth lies in the top ten. V was shortened by 5 bases and J by 3 bases, with 20 bases between the two germline ends. This CDR3 is 16 amino acids long. Germline CDR1 MNHEY, CDR2 SVGEGT. The source of the sample is a study of T cell repertoires in cytomegalovirus infection. Across the study: Shared public TCR beta signatures pointed to both CMV infection and a matching HLA type.

Overall study results and limits: Across the ex vivo response, the dominant clonotypes were HLA-C-restricted CMV-specific TCR beta clonotypes. Public TCR beta family frequency separated CMV-and-HLA carriers, including in an independent cohort.

This clonotype was obtained from a human donor in good health (CMV status not recorded). Some clones in this sample may be carry-over from other donors' samples. The chain uses TRBV6-2 or TRBV6-3 and TRBJ2-7, with D possibly TRBD2 on 5 matching bases. Input material: PBMCs. The CDR3 DNA sequence: TGTGCCAGCAGTCCCGACCGAGACTACCGTAACTACGAGCAGTACTTC. Encoded protein: CASSPDRDYRNYEQYF.